The clone carrying this TCR beta chain was observed a single time. Its matching antigen is unknown. The sample is drawn from a study of T cell responses to AZD1222 COVID-19 vaccine. Study-level results: Repertoires were obtained only post-peak T cell response. Increases in Spike-specific TCR breadth and depth were seen after two AZD1222 doses.

Method: immunoSEQ multiplex PCR; TCRdb's copy keeps in-frame clones and lacks some. The sample shows some 150,000 clones, more than 90% of them seen only once. The receptor was isolated from an adult in good health. The sample here was peripheral blood, taken on day 0 of AZD1222 vaccination.

CDR3 sequence reads: CASSLTGRGDGYTF. The CDR3 DNA reads TGTGCCAGCAGCTTAACGGGCAGGGGCGACGGCTACACCTTC. This chain joins TRBV7-8 and TRBJ1-2; a weak D match, TRBD1 (6 bases). The germline CDR1 and CDR2 sequences are SGHVS and FQNEAQ. The CDR3 sequence is 14 residues long. Trimming shortened V by 2 bases and J by 8 bases, and 15 bases separated the two germline ends.